This entry lists 24 T cell receptor beta chains sequenced from one sample in a study of response to subunit inactivated influenza vaccine. TCRdb re-called the RT-PCR reads with MiXCR, one entry per CDR3 protein. The data hold about 520,000 distinct CDR3 sequences, with roughly 7.6% observed a single time. This sample comprised PBMCs from blood, obtained less than 25 months after vaccination. The receptors here all came from a man aged 50 to 69 who received an inactivated influenza vaccine.

V usage is TRBV20-1 and J usage is TRBJ2-3, with 8 bases aligning to TRBD2. V gave up 0 bases and J gave up 5 bases; unmatched junction bases: 7. Germline V gene data show CDR1 as DFQATT and CDR2 as SNEGSKA (reference sequence). The CDR3 is 15 residues long. In DNA, the CDR3 is TGCAGTGCTAGAGATGGACGGGAGGGCCAAGATACGCAGTATTTT. Residues: CSARDGREGQDTQYF.

This clonotype was observed at least ten times. The gene calls are TRBV7-6 and TRBJ2-1; D call uncertain. CDR3 length: 14 amino acids. Trimming took 1 base from V and 4 from J, leaving 8 bases between them. In germline, CDR1 is SGHVS, CDR2 FNYEAQ. The CDR3, as DNA: TGTGCCAGCAGCTTAGACGTGGTTTACAATGAGCAGTTCTTC. Translating gives CASSLDVVYNEQFF.

This clonotype was found a few times. The chain combines TRBV20-1 with TRBJ1-6, with D possibly matching TRBD1 (5 bases). There are 14 residues in the CDR3. The germline gives CDR1 DFQATT, CDR2 SNEGSKA (reference sequence). Trimming pared 1 base from V and 7 bases from J, leaving 11 bases between. The chain's CDR3 is CSARVGTGNSPLHF. The CDR3 region has the DNA TGCAGTGCTAGAGTTGGTACAGGAAATTCACCCCTCCACTTT.

With regard to this clonotype: A read error may produce the germline difference seen at one junction end. The chain employs TRBV7-9 and TRBJ1-1, with 9 bases fitting TRBD1. The V gene's germline CDR1 is SEHNR and CDR2 FQNEAQ (reference sequence). This CDR3 contains 15 residues. The chain's CDR3 is CASTLPDRGNTEAFF. The DNA of the CDR3 is TGTGCCAGCACCTTACCGGACAGGGGGAACACTGAAGCTTTCTTT.

There are many counts of this clonotype. The V and J genes are TRBV20-1 and TRBJ2-3; 13 nucleotides line up with TRBD2. The V and J ends lost 1 base and 11 bases, in that order; junction bases with no gene match: 6. Germline CDR1 and CDR2: DFQATT and SNEGSKA (reference sequence). The CDR3 extends over 14 amino acids. For the CDR3, the DNA is TGCAGTGCTAGAGCCGGACTAGCGGGAGTTGAGCAGTATTTT. Its protein is CSARAGLAGVEQYF.

This clonotype appeared a few times. The chain joins TRBV10-3 to TRBJ1-5, with D hard to call. V was pared by 6 bases and J by 7 bases, with 16 bases between. The CDR3 sequence is 14 residues long. CDR1 ENHRY and CDR2 SYGVKD come from the germline V gene. In nucleotides, the CDR3 is TGTGCCATCAGCGTTGAAGAGGTGAGGCAGCCCCAGCATTTT. Translating it yields CAISVEEVRQPQHF.

This clonotype was recorded a few times. The V call is TRBV5-4, the J call TRBJ2-2; TRBD2 matches at 12 bases. Trimming took 3 bases from V and 7 from J; bases not matched to a gene: 7. Germline CDR1 and CDR2: SGHNT and YYREEE (reference sequence). This CDR3 comprises 16 residues. The CDR3 DNA follows: TGTGCCAGCAGCTCTCCTAGCGGGGGGGTCCTCGGGGAGCTGTTTTTT. This gives the protein CASSSPSGGVLGELFF.

About this clonotype: A much bigger clone sits one base away, suggesting this may be a read error. The rearrangement uses TRBV5-1 and TRBJ1-4, with D maybe TRBD1 (6 bases). Germline assignment: CDR1 SGHRS and CDR2 YFSETQ. This CDR3 comprises 15 residues. The CDR3 region is CASSLTFTGNEILFF. CDR3 bases: TGCGCCAGCAGCTTGACCTTTACAGGGAATGAAATACTGTTTTTT. Variable domain in full (rest from reference TRBV5-1 and TRBJ1-4): KAGVTQTPRYLIKTRGQQVTLSCSPISGHRSVSWYQQTPGQGLQFLFEYFSETQRNKGNFPGRFSGRQFSNSRSEMNVSTLELGDSALYLCASSLTFTGNEILFFGSGTQLSVL.

A few counts support this clonotype. The rearrangement uses TRBV15 and TRBJ2-1; D remains ambiguous. V lost 3 bases and J lost 3, with 15 bases in between. The CDR3 covers 16 residues. Germline loops: CDR1 LNHNV, CDR2 YYDKDF (reference sequence). In DNA, the CDR3 is TGTGCCACCAGCAGTCATAGCCCTCCCTTCTACAATGAGCAGTTCTTC. Translating gives CATSSHSPPFYNEQFF.

This clonotype showed up just a few times. The chain combines TRBV6-1 with TRBJ1-5; 10 bases line up with TRBD1. With V trimmed by 6 bases and J by 6 bases, 8 bases remained unmatched. Germline V gene lookup returns CDR1 MNHNS and CDR2 SASEGT. The length of the CDR3 is 15 residues. DNA of the CDR3: TGTGCCAGCAGCCGAGACAGGGGGCAGGGTCAGCCCCAGCATTTT. Amino acid sequence: CASSRDRGQGQPQHF.

This clonotype was observed at least ten times. V is TRBV20-1 and J is TRBJ1-3; D perhaps matches TRBD1 (6 bases). The germline gives CDR1 DFQATT, CDR2 SNEGSKA (reference sequence). This CDR3 is 11 amino acids long. V was cut by 6 bases and J by 9 bases, with 12 bases left in between. In nucleotides, the CDR3 is TGCAGTGCCCAGAGGGGGACCACCATATATTTT. Translation: CSAQRGTTIYF.

Many counts were recorded for this clonotype. A much larger clone differs from this one at a single base, so this may be a read error. CDR3 in amino acids: CASSLDFEQYF. The CDR3 DNA sequence: TGTGCCAGCAGCTTAGACTTCGAGCAGTACTTC. J is TRBJ2-7 and V is TRBV7-2, with D hard to call. Trimming removed 1 base at V and 6 bases at J, with 4 bases between. Germline lookup yields CDR1 SGHTA and CDR2 FQGNSA. The CDR3 sequence is 11 residues long.

This chain uses TRBV10-1 with TRBJ2-2; no firm D call. V was shortened by 5 bases and J by 4 bases, with 14 bases between the two germline ends. The germline CDR1 and CDR2 sequences are WNHNN and SYGVQD (reference sequence). This CDR3 has 15 residues. Written as DNA, the CDR3 is TGCGCCAGCAGTAAACGAAGGGATTTCACCGGGGAGCTGTTTTTT. Translation: CASSKRRDFTGELFF.

In its sample, this clonotype was seen many times. The chain couples TRBV12-3 or TRBV12-4 to TRBJ2-2, with D maybe TRBD2 (6 bases). The ends were cut back, 6 bases at V and 12 bases at J, with 17 bases in the middle. The CDR3 has 13 residues. The DNA for the CDR3 is TGTGCCAGCAGCTTAAGGTTGGAGGGGCAGCTGTTTTTT. Amino acids: CASSLRLEGQLFF.

This clonotype has more than one count but fewer than ten. This sequence joins TRBV4-1 and TRBJ2-1; D ambiguous. CDR1 MGHRA and CDR2 YSYEKL come from the germline V gene. This CDR3 has 15 residues. V was cut by 2 bases and J by 3 bases, with 11 bases left in between. CDR3 amino acids: CASSQTNGVYNEQFF. The CDR3 region has the DNA TGCGCCAGCAGCCAAACGAATGGGGTCTACAATGAGCAGTTCTTC.

About this clonotype itself: A much larger clone differs by one base, so this may be a read error. The CDR3 spells CASTRPPTPSTDTQYF. The CDR3 DNA is TGTGCCAGCACCAGACCCCCTACTCCTAGCACAGATACGCAGTATTTT. This sequence joins TRBV7-2 and TRBJ2-3; D not certain. The CDR3 contains 16 residues. Per germline, CDR1 SGHTA and CDR2 FQGNSA. V gave up 7 bases and J gave up 0 bases, with 17 bases separating them.

The J gene is TRBJ2-3, the V gene TRBV15; 9 nucleotides line up with TRBD1. The CDR3 sequence is 15 residues long. The germline V gene has CDR1 LNHNV and CDR2 YYDKDF (reference sequence). The trim removed 2 bases at V and 3 bases at J, leaving 3 bases unmatched. The DNA for the CDR3 is TGTGCCACCAGCAGATTTGGGACAGGGACAGATACGCAGTATTTT. Translated, it gives CATSRFGTGTDTQYF.

This clonotype came up many times. The gene calls are TRBV12-3 or TRBV12-4 and TRBJ2-1, with 7 bases matching TRBD1. V dropped 5 bases and J dropped 5; count of bases not matched to a gene: 6. This CDR3 spans 14 amino acids. The CDR3 DNA is TGTGCCAGCAGTCCCTGGACAGGCAACAATGAGCAGTTCTTC. Protein product: CASSPWTGNNEQFF.

This clonotype showed up just a few times. DNA for the CDR3: TGTGCCAGCAGCTTACTGGACAGGCTGAACACCGGGGAGCTGTTTTTT. Translating it yields CASSLLDRLNTGELFF. The genes are TRBV7-2 and TRBJ2-2; 7 positions match TRBD1. V lost 2 bases, J lost 1 base, and 4 bases stayed unmatched. Germline CDR1 and CDR2: SGHTA and FQGNSA. The CDR3 spans 16 residues. The complete variable domain, with remaining parts taken from reference TRBV7-2 and TRBJ2-2, reads GAGVSQSPSNKVTEKGKDVELRCDPISGHTALYWYRQSLGQGLEFLIYFQGNSAPDKSGLPSDRFSAERTGGSVSTLTIQRTQQEDSAVYLCASSLLDRLNTGELFFGEGSRLTVL.

CDR3 residues: CSAQRDRQETQYF. For the CDR3, the DNA is TGCAGTGCCCAAAGGGACAGACAAGAGACCCAGTACTTC. The rearrangement uses TRBV20-1 and TRBJ2-5, with 7 bases matching TRBD1. The germline CDR1 and CDR2 sequences are DFQATT and SNEGSKA (reference sequence). Losses at the gene ends were 6 bases for V and 2 bases for J; bases not matched to a gene: 6. The CDR3 has 13 amino acids.

The chain has TRBV5-1 and TRBJ2-5; D possibly uses TRBD1 or TRBD2 (5 bases each). Trimming stripped 0 bases from V and 4 bases from J, with 10 bases between. In germline, CDR1 is SGHRS, CDR2 YFSETQ. The CDR3 totals 14 residues. CDR3 amino acids: CASSLEPGRETQYF. The CDR3 nucleotides read TGCGCCAGCAGCTTGGAACCAGGGAGAGAGACCCAGTACTTC.

CDR3 protein: CASSFSDYSAGDTQYF. The CDR3 bases are TGTGCCAGCAGCTTCTCTGACTACTCAGCAGGGGATACGCAGTATTTT. The genes are TRBV7-9 and TRBJ2-3; D may match TRBD1 or TRBD2 (5 bases each). CDR1 and CDR2 (germline): SEHNR, FQNEAQ (reference sequence). The CDR3 extends over 16 amino acids. V lost 3 bases and J lost 6, with 19 bases in between.

At least ten counts were recorded for this clonotype. The J gene is TRBJ1-6, the V gene TRBV20-1; no reliable D call. Per the germline V gene, CDR1 is DFQATT and CDR2 is SNEGSKA (reference sequence). This CDR3 spans 12 amino acids. With 1 base removed from V and 9 bases from J, the gap between germline ends came to 7 bases. CDR3 loop: CSARVISSPLHF. CDR3 DNA sequence: TGCAGTGCTAGAGTTATAAGTTCACCCCTCCACTTT.

This clonotype was detected ten times or more. The V and J genes are TRBV15 and TRBJ2-2; no reliable D call. The length of the CDR3 is 14 residues. The germline V gene has CDR1 LNHNV and CDR2 YYDKDF (reference sequence). Trimming removed 0 bases from V and 5 bases from J, with 7 bases in between. CDR3: CATSREELTGELFF. CDR3 in DNA: TGTGCCACCAGCAGAGAAGAGCTGACCGGGGAGCTGTTTTTT.